The T cell receptor (beta chain) under discussion was sequenced for a study of shared T cell receptors in the human thymus. The method was immunoSEQ multiplex PCR; TCRdb's version includes in-frame clones alone and lacks a portion of them. Among 720,000 or so clones listed, 70% to 90% were seen once. The same sample was also used in a study of human thymus T cells. This second report adds: Immunologically healthy infants in Finland undergoing congenital heart defect surgery were the donors. Corrective heart surgery yielded the resections from which the thymus tissue came. Related work showed strongly overlapping thymic repertoires across unrelated individuals.

Sequencing was carried out using thymocytes. The receptor's source is a girl under three years old with a congenital heart defect.

The CDR3 is CASSQDGLAGGLGYIQYF. DNA of the CDR3: TGCGCCAGCAGCCAAGATGGCTTAGCGGGGGGGCTGGGTTACATTCAGTACTTC. The V and J genes are TRBV4-3 and TRBJ2-4; 11 positions agree with TRBD2. J was trimmed by 8 bases and V by 0 bases; bases with no gene match: 12. Looked up from germline, CDR1 is LGHNA and CDR2 is YSLEER. The CDR3 sequence is 18 residues long.